The rows below give T cell receptor beta chains drawn from one sample of a study of T cell responses to AZD1222 COVID-19 vaccine. Method: immunoSEQ multiplex PCR; TCRdb's copy keeps in-frame clones and lacks some. The sample gives roughly 150,000 clones, roughly 90% of which show up once; over 3.5% is in the top ten. The source was peripheral blood, collected on day 0 of AZD1222 vaccination. All receptors come from an adult in good health. CDR3s include the opening cysteine and the closing phenylalanine or tryptophan. A D gene is named only where the DNA matches it firmly. Expanded clones get a size class; other rows say once, few or many, or leave the size out.

TRBV5-1	TRBJ2-3	.	.	CASTSGYRSTDTQYF	TGCGCCAGCACCTCGGGGTATCGGAGCACAGATACGCAGTATTTT
TRBV18	TRBJ2-7	.	.	CASSPPPGTGEQYF	TGTGCCAGCTCACCACCGCCCGGCACAGGGGAGCAGTACTTC
TRBV5-1	TRBJ2-3	.	TRBD2	CASSLVRGGRFSPDTQYF	TGCGCCAGCAGCTTGGTACGGGGGGGCCGCTTTTCTCCAGATACGCAGTATTTT
TRBV3-1/TRBV3-2	TRBJ2-7	.	.	CASSHPGGLSYEQYF	TGTGCCAGCAGCCACCCCGGGGGGCTCTCCTACGAGCAGTACTTC
TRBV6-5	TRBJ1-2	.	.	CASSMQGFYGYTF	TGTGCCAGCAGTATGCAGGGTTTCTATGGCTACACCTTC
TRBV5-1	TRBJ2-1	.	.	CASSLVELNVNEQFF	TGCGCCAGCAGCTTGGTTGAACTAAACGTGAATGAGCAGTTCTTC
TRBV6-1	TRBJ1-6	.	.	CASSEALRGNSPLHF	TGTGCCAGCAGTGAAGCGCTTCGAGGTAATTCACCCCTCCACTTT
TRBV27	TRBJ1-2	.	.	CASSRRVYGYTF	TGTGCCAGCAGTCGGCGGGTCTATGGCTACACCTTC
TRBV6-4	TRBJ2-1	few	TRBD2	CATAGGEINEQFF	TGTGCCACCGCGGGGGGCGAGATCAATGAGCAGTTCTTC
TRBV29-1	TRBJ2-5	.	TRBD1	CSVEGDREEYETQYF	TGCAGCGTTGAAGGGGACAGGGAGGAGTACGAGACCCAGTACTTC
TRBV19	TRBJ2-1	.	TRBD2	CASSFGGAFLNEQFF	TGTGCCAGTAGTTTCGGGGGGGCGTTCTTAAATGAGCAGTTCTTC
TRBV27	TRBJ1-6	.	TRBD1	CASSLSRTGSSYNSPLHF	TGTGCCAGCAGTTTATCACGGACAGGGAGCTCCTATAATTCACCCCTCCACTTT
TRBV15	TRBJ2-1	.	TRBD1	CATSRVRAGGYNEQFF	TGTGCCACCAGCAGAGTTCGGGCAGGGGGTTACAATGAGCAGTTCTTC
TRBV30	TRBJ2-1	.	.	CAWTKRTTYNEQFF	TGTGCCTGGACGAAACGCACAACATACAATGAGCAGTTCTTC
TRBV28	TRBJ1-6	.	.	CASRPLRGLRSPLHF	TGTGCCAGCAGACCCCTCAGGGGACTTCGATCACCCCTCCACTTT
TRBV30	TRBJ1-3	once	.	CAWGARWRDSGNTIYF	TGTGCCTGGGGGGCGCGATGGAGGGACTCTGGAAACACCATATATTTT
TRBV7-9	TRBJ1-2	.	.	CASKGVGGYTF	TGTGCCAGCAAAGGGGTTGGGGGCTACACCTTC
TRBV4-1	TRBJ1-5	.	.	CASSQDLQSNQPQHF	TGCGCCAGCAGCCAAGATCTCCAAAGCAATCAGCCCCAGCATTTT
TRBV28	TRBJ2-6	once	.	CASSLVLVGSGANVLTF	TGTGCCAGCAGTTTAGTTCTTGTTGGGTCTGGGGCCAACGTCCTGACTTTC
TRBV11-2	TRBJ2-2	once	.	CASSLRQGRTGELFF	TGTGCCAGCAGCTTAAGGCAGGGTCGAACCGGGGAGCTGTTTTTT
TRBV30	TRBJ2-1	once	.	CAWSVRVGWGNEQFF	TGTGCCTGGAGTGTACGGGTGGGGTGGGGCAATGAGCAGTTCTTC